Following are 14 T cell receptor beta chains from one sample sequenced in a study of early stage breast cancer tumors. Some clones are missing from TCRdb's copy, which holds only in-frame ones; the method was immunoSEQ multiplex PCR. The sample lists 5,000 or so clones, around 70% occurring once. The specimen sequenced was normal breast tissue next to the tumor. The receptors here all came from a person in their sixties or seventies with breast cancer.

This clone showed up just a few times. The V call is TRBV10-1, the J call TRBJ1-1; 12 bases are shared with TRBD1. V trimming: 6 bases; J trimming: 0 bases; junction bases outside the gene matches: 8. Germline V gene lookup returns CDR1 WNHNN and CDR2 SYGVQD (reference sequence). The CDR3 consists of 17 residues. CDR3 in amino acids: CASRGDRGRMLNTEAFF. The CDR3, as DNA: TGCGCCAGCAGAGGGGACAGGGGGCGAATGTTGAACACTGAAGCTTTCTTT.

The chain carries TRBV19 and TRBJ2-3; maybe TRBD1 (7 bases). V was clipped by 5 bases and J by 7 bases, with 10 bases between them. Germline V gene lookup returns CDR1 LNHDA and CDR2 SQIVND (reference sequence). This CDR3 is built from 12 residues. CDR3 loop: CASSPGGNTQYF. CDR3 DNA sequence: TGTGCCAGTAGTCCAGGGGGGAATACGCAGTATTTT.

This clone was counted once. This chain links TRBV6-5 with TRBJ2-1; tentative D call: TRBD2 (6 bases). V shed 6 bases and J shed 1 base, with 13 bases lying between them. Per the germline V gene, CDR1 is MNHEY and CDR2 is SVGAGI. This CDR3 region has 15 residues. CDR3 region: CASRAAGTSYNEQFF. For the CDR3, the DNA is TGTGCCAGCAGGGCTGCCGGGACTTCCTACAATGAGCAGTTCTTC.

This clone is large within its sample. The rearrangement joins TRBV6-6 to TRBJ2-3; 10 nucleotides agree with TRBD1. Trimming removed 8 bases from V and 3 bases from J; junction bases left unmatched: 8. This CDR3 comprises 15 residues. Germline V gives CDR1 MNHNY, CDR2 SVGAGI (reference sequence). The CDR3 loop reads CASGGRTGGTDTQYF. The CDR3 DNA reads TGTGCCAGCGGGGGGAGGACAGGGGGAACAGATACGCAGTATTTT.

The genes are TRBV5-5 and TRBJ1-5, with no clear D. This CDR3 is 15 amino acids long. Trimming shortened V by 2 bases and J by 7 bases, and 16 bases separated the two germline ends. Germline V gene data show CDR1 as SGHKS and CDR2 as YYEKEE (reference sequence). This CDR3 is CASSFAPTGEQPQHF. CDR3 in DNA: TGTGCCAGCAGCTTCGCGCCGACGGGAGAGCAGCCCCAGCATTTT.

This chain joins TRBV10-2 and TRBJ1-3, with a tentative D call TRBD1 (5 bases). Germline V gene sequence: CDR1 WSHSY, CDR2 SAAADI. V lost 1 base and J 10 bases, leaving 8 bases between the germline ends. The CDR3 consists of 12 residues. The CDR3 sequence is CASSELGGTIYF. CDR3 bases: TGCGCCAGCAGTGAGTTGGGGGGAACCATATATTTT.

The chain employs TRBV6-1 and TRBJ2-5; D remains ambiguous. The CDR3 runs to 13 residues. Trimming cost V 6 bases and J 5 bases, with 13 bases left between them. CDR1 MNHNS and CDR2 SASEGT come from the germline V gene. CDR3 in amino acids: CASSPLIAETQYF. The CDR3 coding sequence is TGTGCCAGCAGCCCTTTAATTGCGGAGACCCAGTACTTC.

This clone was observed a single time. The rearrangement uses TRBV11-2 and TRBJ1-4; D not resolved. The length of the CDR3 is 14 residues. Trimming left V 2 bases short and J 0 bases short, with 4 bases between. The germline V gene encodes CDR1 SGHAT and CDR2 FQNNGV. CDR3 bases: TGTGCCAGCAGCTTACAGGCAACTAATGAAAAACTGTTTTTT. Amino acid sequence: CASSLQATNEKLFF.

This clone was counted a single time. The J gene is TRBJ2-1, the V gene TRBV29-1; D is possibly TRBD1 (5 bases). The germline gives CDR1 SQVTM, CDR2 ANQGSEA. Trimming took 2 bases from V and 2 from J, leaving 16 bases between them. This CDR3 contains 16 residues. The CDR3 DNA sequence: TGCAGCGTTGAACCCCCCGACAGAATAGCCTACAATGAGCAGTTCTTC. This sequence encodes CSVEPPDRIAYNEQFF.

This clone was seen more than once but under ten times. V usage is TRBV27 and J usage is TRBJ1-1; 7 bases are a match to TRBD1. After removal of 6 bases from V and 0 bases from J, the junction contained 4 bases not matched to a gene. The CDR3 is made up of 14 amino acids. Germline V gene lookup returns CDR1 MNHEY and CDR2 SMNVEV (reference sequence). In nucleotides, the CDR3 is TGTGCCAGCAGCCGGGACAGCATGAACACTGAAGCTTTCTTT. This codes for CASSRDSMNTEAFF.

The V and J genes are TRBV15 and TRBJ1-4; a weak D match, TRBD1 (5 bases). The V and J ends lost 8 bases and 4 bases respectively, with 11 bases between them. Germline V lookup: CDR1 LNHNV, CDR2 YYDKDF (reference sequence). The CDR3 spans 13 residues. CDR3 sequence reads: CATAWGDNEKLFF. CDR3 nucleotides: TGTGCCACCGCATGGGGGGATAATGAAAAACTGTTTTTT. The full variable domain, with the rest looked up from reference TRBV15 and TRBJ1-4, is DAMVIQNPRYQVTQFGKPVTLSCSQTLNHNVMYWYQQKSSQAPKLLFHYYDKDFNNEADTPDNFQSRRPNTSFCFLDIRSPGLGDTAMYLCATAWGDNEKLFFGSGTQLSVL.

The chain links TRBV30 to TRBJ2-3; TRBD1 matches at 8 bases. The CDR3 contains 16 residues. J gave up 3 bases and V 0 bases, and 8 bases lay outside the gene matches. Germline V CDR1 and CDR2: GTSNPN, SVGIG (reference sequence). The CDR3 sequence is CAWSVEAGGWTDTQYF. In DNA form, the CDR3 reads TGTGCCTGGAGTGTAGAGGCAGGGGGCTGGACAGATACGCAGTATTTT.

CDR3 residues: CASSDSMGAGGELFF. The CDR3 DNA is TGTGCCAGCAGTGACTCGATGGGGGCTGGCGGGGAGCTGTTTTTT. The chain is built from TRBV6-4 and TRBJ2-2; tentative D call: TRBD1 (6 bases). This CDR3 contains 15 residues. Trimming took 0 bases from V and 7 from J, leaving 12 bases between them. CDR1 and CDR2 from the germline V gene are MRHNA and SNTAGT.

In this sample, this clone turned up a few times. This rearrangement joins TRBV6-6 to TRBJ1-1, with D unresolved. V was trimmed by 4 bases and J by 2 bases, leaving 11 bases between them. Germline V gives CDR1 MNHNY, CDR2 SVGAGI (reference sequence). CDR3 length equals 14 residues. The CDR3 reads CASSFDTTNTEAFF. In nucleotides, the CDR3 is TGTGCCAGCAGTTTTGACACAACTAACACTGAAGCTTTCTTT.